This T cell receptor beta chain was identified during a study of CD8 T cells in ankylosing spondylitis. TCRdb reanalysed the 5' RACE reads using MiXCR and keeps one entry per CDR3 protein. The sample lists about 360,000 distinct CDR3 sequences, 20% occurring once. Deletions cut 1 base from V and 0 bases from J, with 10 bases between. This CDR3 spans 16 amino acids. CDR1 is LGHNA and CDR2 is YNFKEQ in the germline V gene. In the case of this clonotype: Its antigen is currently unknown.

Whole-study results and caveats: Significant enrichment of disease-linked clones was reported in matched ankylosing spondylitis synovial fluid. Ankylosing spondylitis blood appeared to carry a characteristic TCR beta motif of eight or nine highly homologous variants.

The rearrangement joins TRBV4-2 to TRBJ1-5, with no clear D. The source is a male donor with ankylosing spondylitis or in good health (not recorded which). The sequenced sample consisted of blood, either unsorted or a sorted T cell fraction (not recorded which). The CDR3, as DNA: TGTGCCAGCAGCCAAGGTGGTGGAGATAGCAATCAGCCCCAGCATTTT. Its translation is CASSQGGGDSNQPQHF.